The source of this TCR beta chain is a study of blood T cell repertoires in COVID-19. The CDR3 is made up of 15 amino acids. Germline CDR1 is SGDLS and CDR2 is YYNGEE. Germline trimming cut 1 base from V and 5 bases from J; bases unmatched to any gene: 9. TCRdb keeps only in-frame clones here, not all; method: immunoSEQ multiplex PCR. The sample holds around 8,300 clones; approximately 83% are singletons and the top ten take roughly 7.7%. The sequence derives from a human donor in a cohort sampled during active COVID-19. The rearrangement links TRBV9 to TRBJ2-7; 7 bases line up with TRBD1. Material: peripheral blood. This CDR3 reads CASSVTPTGTHEQYF. CDR3 nucleotides: TGTGCCAGCAGCGTAACGCCGACAGGGACCCACGAGCAGTACTTC.